Listed below are T cell receptor beta chains from one sample, sequenced in a study of glioma-infiltrating T cells after dendritic cell vaccination. Sequencing was performed with immunoSEQ multiplex PCR; in TCRdb, only in-frame clones are kept and a portion is missing. The sample includes 80,000 to 100,000 clones, approximately 80% seen only once; the top ten take roughly 5.5%. The sequencing here drew on blood, taken after dendritic cell vaccination. All receptors derive from a human donor with glioblastoma. The CDR3 runs from the conserved cysteine through the conserved F or W. The D gene is left open where the match is weak. Only part of the rows carry a size: once, few, many, or a class if the clone is expanded.

d_gene: .; j_gene: TRBJ1-1; abundance: once; v_gene: TRBV2; CDR3nt: TGTGCCAGCAGTGGAAGGCGGGCTATGAACACTGAAGCTTTCTTT; CDR3aa: CASSGRRAMNTEAFF
d_gene: TRBD1; j_gene: TRBJ2-7; abundance: .; v_gene: TRBV6-1; CDR3nt: TGTGCCAGCCGCCAGGACAGGGGTTCTTCCAGGGGGTACTTC; CDR3aa: CASRQDRGSSRGYF
d_gene: .; j_gene: TRBJ2-7; abundance: .; v_gene: TRBV20-1; CDR3nt: TGCAGTGCTCTAGACAGGTACGAGCAGTACTTC; CDR3aa: CSALDRYEQYF
d_gene: TRBD1; j_gene: TRBJ2-7; abundance: .; v_gene: TRBV5-1; CDR3nt: TGCGCCAGCAGCTTGGACCTCTCGGGACAGGGAAAAACCTACGAGCAGTACTTC; CDR3aa: CASSLDLSGQGKTYEQYF
d_gene: .; j_gene: TRBJ2-5; abundance: .; v_gene: TRBV5-8; CDR3nt: TGTGCCAGCAGCTCCGGACTGAAGCGAGAAGAGACCCAGTACTTC; CDR3aa: CASSSGLKREETQYF
d_gene: .; j_gene: TRBJ2-2; abundance: .; v_gene: TRBV2; CDR3nt: TGTGCCAGCCTCAATTTTCGGTCCACCGGGGAGCTGTTTTTT; CDR3aa: CASLNFRSTGELFF
d_gene: TRBD1; j_gene: TRBJ1-6; abundance: few; v_gene: TRBV7-8; CDR3nt: TGTGCCAGCAGCTTATCCGCGGGACAGGGGGATTCACCCCTCCACTTT; CDR3aa: CASSLSAGQGDSPLHF
d_gene: .; j_gene: TRBJ2-3; abundance: .; v_gene: TRBV5-1; CDR3nt: TGCGCCAGCAGCTTCGGGTCTTCTAGCACAGATACGCAGTATTTT; CDR3aa: CASSFGSSSTDTQYF
d_gene: TRBD2; j_gene: TRBJ2-1; abundance: .; v_gene: TRBV10-2; CDR3nt: TGCGCCAGCCGGCGGGCGGGAGGGCCAAGAGAGCAGTTCTTC; CDR3aa: CASRRAGGPREQFF
d_gene: .; j_gene: TRBJ2-3; abundance: .; v_gene: TRBV7-9; CDR3nt: TGTGCCAGCAGCTTAGCGCCCCCCGAGGGACATGATACGCAGTATTTT; CDR3aa: CASSLAPPEGHDTQYF
d_gene: .; j_gene: TRBJ2-3; abundance: .; v_gene: TRBV9; CDR3nt: TGTGCCAGCAGCGTAGGAGGCGGGGCCCTCACAGATACGCAGTATTTT; CDR3aa: CASSVGGGALTDTQYF
d_gene: .; j_gene: TRBJ2-7; abundance: .; v_gene: TRBV2; CDR3nt: TGTGCCAGCAGTGTGAGCAAGAGGGGGGGCAGGGGCCGAAGAATATTCTACGAGCAGTACTTC; CDR3aa: CASSVSKRGGRGRRIFYEQYF
d_gene: .; j_gene: TRBJ1-5; abundance: .; v_gene: TRBV28; CDR3nt: TGTGCCAGCAGCACAATCGCAGGCAATCAGCCCCAGCATTTT; CDR3aa: CASSTIAGNQPQHF
d_gene: .; j_gene: TRBJ2-3; abundance: .; v_gene: TRBV2; CDR3nt: TGTGCCAGCAAAAGAGGAAGGGCGGGGGCGGGATGGGATACGCAGTATTTT; CDR3aa: CASKRGRAGAGWDTQYF
d_gene: TRBD1; j_gene: TRBJ2-7; abundance: .; v_gene: TRBV7-9; CDR3nt: TGTGCCAGCAGCTTAGACACAGGGGGCGAGCAGTACTTC; CDR3aa: CASSLDTGGEQYF
d_gene: .; j_gene: TRBJ1-5; abundance: .; v_gene: TRBV28; CDR3nt: TGTGCCAGCAGTTCCTCGGTCGAGGAGCCCCAGCATTTT; CDR3aa: CASSSSVEEPQHF
d_gene: TRBD2; j_gene: TRBJ2-2; abundance: .; v_gene: TRBV2; CDR3nt: TGTGCCAGCACCCCGGGACTAGCGGGCACCGGGGAGCTGTTTTTT; CDR3aa: CASTPGLAGTGELFF
d_gene: .; j_gene: TRBJ2-7; abundance: .; v_gene: TRBV5-8; CDR3nt: TGTGCCAGCAGCTTGGACGCAGGGCCCTCGGTCAAGCAGTACTTC; CDR3aa: CASSLDAGPSVKQYF
d_gene: TRBD2; j_gene: TRBJ2-7; abundance: .; v_gene: TRBV2; CDR3nt: TGTGCCAGCAGCTACCTAGCGGGAGACTCCGAGCAGTACTTC; CDR3aa: CASSYLAGDSEQYF
d_gene: .; j_gene: TRBJ2-1; abundance: .; v_gene: TRBV18; CDR3nt: TGTGCCAGCTCACCTTCTCAGGGGTATGAGCAGTTCTTC; CDR3aa: CASSPSQGYEQFF
d_gene: .; j_gene: TRBJ2-5; abundance: .; v_gene: TRBV6-1; CDR3nt: TGTGCCAGCACGTTGCAAGAGACCCAGTACTTC; CDR3aa: CASTLQETQYF